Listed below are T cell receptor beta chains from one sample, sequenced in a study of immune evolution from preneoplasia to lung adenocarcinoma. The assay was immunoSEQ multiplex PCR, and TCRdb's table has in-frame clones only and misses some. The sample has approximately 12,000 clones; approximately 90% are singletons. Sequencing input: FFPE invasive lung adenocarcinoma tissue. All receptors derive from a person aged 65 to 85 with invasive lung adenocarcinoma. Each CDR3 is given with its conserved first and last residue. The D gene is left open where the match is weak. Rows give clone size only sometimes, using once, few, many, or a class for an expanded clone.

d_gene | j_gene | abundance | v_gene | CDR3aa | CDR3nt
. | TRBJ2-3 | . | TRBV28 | CASQGDTQYF | TGTGCCAGTCAGGGGGATACGCAGTATTTT
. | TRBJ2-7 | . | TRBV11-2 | CASSLSPSYEQYF | TGTGCCAGCAGCTTATCCCCATCCTACGAGCAGTACTTC
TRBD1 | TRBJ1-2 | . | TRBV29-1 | CSVGDRDPGGYTF | TGCAGCGTCGGGGACAGGGACCCGGGTGGCTACACCTTC
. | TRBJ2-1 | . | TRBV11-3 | CASSRSKNEQFF | TGTGCCAGCAGCCGGTCAAAAAATGAGCAGTTCTTC
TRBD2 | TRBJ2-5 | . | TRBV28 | CASLAGGETQYF | TGTGCCAGTCTAGCGGGAGGAGAGACCCAGTACTTC
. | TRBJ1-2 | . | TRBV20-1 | CSATAPRYTF | TGCAGTGCCACCGCGCCGCGCTATACCTTC
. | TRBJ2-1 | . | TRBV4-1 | CASSAHPFRNEQFF | TGCGCCAGCAGCGCCCACCCCTTTAGAAATGAGCAGTTCTTC
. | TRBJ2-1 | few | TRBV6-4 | CASSETGIDNEQFF | TGTGCCAGCAGTGAGACGGGCATTGACAATGAGCAGTTCTTC
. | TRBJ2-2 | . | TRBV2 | CASSENGRGAGELFF | TGTGCCAGCAGTGAAAATGGAAGGGGAGCCGGGGAGCTGTTTTTT
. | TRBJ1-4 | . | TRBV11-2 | CASSSGRIREKLFF | TGTGCCAGCAGCTCCGGACGGATACGGGAAAAACTGTTTTTT
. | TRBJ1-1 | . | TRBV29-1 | CSVDSAGRRTEAFF | TGCAGCGTTGATTCCGCAGGGAGGCGGACTGAAGCTTTCTTT
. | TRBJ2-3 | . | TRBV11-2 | CASSYRYSSTDTQYF | TGTGCCAGCAGCTACAGGTATTCTAGCACAGATACGCAGTATTTT
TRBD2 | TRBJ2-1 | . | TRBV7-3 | CASSLIPSGSNEQFF | TGTGCCAGCAGCTTAATACCTAGCGGGAGCAATGAGCAGTTCTTC
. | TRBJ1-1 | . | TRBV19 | CATVAGIMNTEAFF | TGTGCCACAGTAGCGGGGATCATGAACACTGAAGCTTTCTTT
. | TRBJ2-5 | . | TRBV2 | CASSGTDHLYQETQYF | TGTGCCAGCAGTGGGACAGACCATCTGTACCAAGAGACCCAGTACTTC
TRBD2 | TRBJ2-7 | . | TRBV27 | CASSLGGGLAGSYEQYF | TGTGCCAGCAGTCTAGGGGGAGGACTAGCGGGATCCTACGAGCAGTACTTC
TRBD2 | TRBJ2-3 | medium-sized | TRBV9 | CASSVSSGGAADTQYF | TGTGCCAGCAGCGTCTCTAGCGGGGGGGCCGCAGATACGCAGTATTTT
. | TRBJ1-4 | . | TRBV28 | CASSEGRGREKLFF | TGTGCCAGCAGTGAGGGAAGGGGTCGGGAAAAACTGTTTTTT
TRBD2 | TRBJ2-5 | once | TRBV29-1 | CSVDGLAGAVWETQYF | TGCAGCGTCGATGGACTAGCGGGAGCGGTTTGGGAGACCCAGTACTTC
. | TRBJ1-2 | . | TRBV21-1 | CASSKPRTGLAYGYTF | TGTGCCAGCAGCAAACCACGGACAGGACTAGCCTATGGCTACACCTTC
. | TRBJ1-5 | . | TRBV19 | CASSGGAGQPQHF | TGTGCCAGTAGTGGCGGGGCGGGTCAGCCCCAGCATTTT
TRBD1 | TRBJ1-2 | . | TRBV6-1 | CASSTRTGREGYTF | TGTGCCAGCAGCACCAGGACAGGGAGGGAAGGCTACACCTTC
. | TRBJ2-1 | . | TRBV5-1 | CASSLVGQEQFF | TGCGCCAGCAGCTTGGTTGGGCAAGAGCAGTTCTTC
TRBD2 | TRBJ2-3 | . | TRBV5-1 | CASTPSSGGADTQYF | TGCGCCAGCACTCCTTCTAGCGGGGGGGCAGATACGCAGTATTTT